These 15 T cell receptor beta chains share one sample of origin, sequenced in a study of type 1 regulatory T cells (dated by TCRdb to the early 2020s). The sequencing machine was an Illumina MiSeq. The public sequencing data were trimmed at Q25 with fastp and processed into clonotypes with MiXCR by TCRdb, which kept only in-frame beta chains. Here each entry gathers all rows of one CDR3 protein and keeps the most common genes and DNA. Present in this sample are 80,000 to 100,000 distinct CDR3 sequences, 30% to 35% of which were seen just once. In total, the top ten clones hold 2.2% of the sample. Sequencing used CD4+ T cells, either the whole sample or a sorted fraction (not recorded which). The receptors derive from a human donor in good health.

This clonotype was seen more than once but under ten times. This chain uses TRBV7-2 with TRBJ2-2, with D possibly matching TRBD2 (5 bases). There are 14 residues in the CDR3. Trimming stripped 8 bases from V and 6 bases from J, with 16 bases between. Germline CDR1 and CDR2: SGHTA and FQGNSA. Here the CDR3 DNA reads TGTGCCAGCTTTCCCGGGGATTTGGCCGGGGAGCTGTTTTTT. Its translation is CASFPGDLAGELFF. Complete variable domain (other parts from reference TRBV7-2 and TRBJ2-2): GAGVSQSPSNKVTEKGKDVELRCDPISGHTALYWYRQSLGQGLEFLIYFQGNSAPDKSGLPSDRFSAERTGGSVSTLTIQRTQQEDSAVYLCASFPGDLAGELFFGEGSRLTVL.

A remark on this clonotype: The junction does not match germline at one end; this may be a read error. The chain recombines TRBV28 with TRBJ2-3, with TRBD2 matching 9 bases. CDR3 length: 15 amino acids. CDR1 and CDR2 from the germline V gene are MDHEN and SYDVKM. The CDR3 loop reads CTSRKPGLATYTQYF. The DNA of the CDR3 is TGTACCAGCAGAAAACCGGGACTAGCAACCTATACGCAGTATTTT.

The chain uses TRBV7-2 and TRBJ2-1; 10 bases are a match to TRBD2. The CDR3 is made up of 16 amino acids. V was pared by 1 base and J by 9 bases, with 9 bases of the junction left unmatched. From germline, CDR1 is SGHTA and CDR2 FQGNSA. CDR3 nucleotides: TGTGCCAGCAGCTTAGGAGCGGGAGGGCCGGGTGGTGAGCAGTTCTTC. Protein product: CASSLGAGGPGGEQFF.

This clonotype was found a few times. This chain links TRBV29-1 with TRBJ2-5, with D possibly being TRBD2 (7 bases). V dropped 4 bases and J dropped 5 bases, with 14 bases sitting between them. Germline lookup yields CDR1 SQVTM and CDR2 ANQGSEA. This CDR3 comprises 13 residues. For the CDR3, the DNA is TGCAGCGTTGCACAGGGAGGGAAGGAGACCCAGTACTTC. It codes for CSVAQGGKETQYF.

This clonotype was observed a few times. The CDR3 region is CASSERGSSYNEQFF. CDR3 nucleotide sequence: TGTGCCAGCAGTGAACGGGGGAGCTCCTACAATGAGCAGTTCTTC. J is TRBJ2-1 and V is TRBV6-1, with D possibly matching TRBD2 (6 bases). V was clipped by 2 bases and J by 0 bases, with 8 bases between them. Germline V gene lookup returns CDR1 MNHNS and CDR2 SASEGT. The CDR3 covers 15 residues.

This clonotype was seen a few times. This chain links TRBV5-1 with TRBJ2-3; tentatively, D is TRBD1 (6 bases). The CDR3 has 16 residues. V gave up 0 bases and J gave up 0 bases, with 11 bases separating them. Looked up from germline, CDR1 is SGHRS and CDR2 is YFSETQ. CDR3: CASSLADRSSTDTQYF. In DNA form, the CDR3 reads TGCGCCAGCAGCTTGGCTGACAGGAGTAGCACAGATACGCAGTATTTT. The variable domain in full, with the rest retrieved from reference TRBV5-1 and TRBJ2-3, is KAGVTQTPRYLIKTRGQQVTLSCSPISGHRSVSWYQQTPGQGLQFLFEYFSETQRNKGNFPGRFSGRQFSNSRSEMNVSTLELGDSALYLCASSLADRSSTDTQYFGPGTRLTVL.

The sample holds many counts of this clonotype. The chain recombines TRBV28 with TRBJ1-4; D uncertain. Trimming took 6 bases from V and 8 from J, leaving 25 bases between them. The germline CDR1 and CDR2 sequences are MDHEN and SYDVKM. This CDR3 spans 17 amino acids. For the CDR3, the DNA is TGTGCCAGCAGCCCTCTATCATACACCCAGAAAAGAGAAAAACTGTTTTTT. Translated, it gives CASSPLSYTQKREKLFF.

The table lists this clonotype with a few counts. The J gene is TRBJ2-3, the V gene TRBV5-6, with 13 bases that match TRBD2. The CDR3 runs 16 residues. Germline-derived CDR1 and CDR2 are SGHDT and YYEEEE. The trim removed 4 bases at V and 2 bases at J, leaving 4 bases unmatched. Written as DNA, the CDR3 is TGTGCCAGCAGCCCCGGACTAGCGGGAGACACAGATACGCAGTATTTT. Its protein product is CASSPGLAGDTDTQYF.

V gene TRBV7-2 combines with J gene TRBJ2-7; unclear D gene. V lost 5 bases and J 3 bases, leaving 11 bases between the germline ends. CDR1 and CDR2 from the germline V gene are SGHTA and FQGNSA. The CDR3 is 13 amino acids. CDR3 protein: CASSNPGGYEQYF. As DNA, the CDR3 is TGTGCCAGCAGCAACCCGGGCGGCTACGAGCAGTACTTC.

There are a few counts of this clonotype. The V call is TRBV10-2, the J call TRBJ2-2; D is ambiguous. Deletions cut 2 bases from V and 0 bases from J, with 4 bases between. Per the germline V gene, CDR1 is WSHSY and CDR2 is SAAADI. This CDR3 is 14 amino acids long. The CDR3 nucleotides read TGCGCCAGCAGTGAGATCCCGAACACCGGGGAGCTGTTTTTT. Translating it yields CASSEIPNTGELFF.

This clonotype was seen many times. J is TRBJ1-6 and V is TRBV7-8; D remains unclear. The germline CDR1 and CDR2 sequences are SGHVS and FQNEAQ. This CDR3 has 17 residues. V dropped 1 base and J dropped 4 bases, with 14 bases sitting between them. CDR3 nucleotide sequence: TGTGCCAGCAGCTTAGTCCCCGGGTCGGGATATAATTCACCCCTCCACTTT. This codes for CASSLVPGSGYNSPLHF.

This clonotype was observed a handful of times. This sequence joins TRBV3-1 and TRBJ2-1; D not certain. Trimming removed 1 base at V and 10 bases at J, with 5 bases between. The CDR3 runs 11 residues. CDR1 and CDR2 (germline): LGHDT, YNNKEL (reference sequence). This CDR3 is CASSQGAEQFF. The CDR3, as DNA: TGTGCCAGCAGCCAAGGTGCGGAGCAGTTCTTC.

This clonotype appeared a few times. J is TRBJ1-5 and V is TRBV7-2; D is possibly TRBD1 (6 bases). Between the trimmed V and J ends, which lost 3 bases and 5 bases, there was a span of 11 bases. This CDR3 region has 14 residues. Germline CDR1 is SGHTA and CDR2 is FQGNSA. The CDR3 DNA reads TGTGCCAGCAGCTTCAAGGGGGAGGATCAGCCCCAGCATTTT. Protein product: CASSFKGEDQPQHF. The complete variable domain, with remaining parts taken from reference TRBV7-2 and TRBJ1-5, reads GAGVSQSPSNKVTEKGKDVELRCDPISGHTALYWYRQSLGQGLEFLIYFQGNSAPDKSGLPSDRFSAERTGGSVSTLTIQRTQQEDSAVYLCASSFKGEDQPQHFGDGTRLSIL.

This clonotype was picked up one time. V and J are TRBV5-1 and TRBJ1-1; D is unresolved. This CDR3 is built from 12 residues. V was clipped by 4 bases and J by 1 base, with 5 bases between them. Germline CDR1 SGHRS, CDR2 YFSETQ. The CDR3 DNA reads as TGCGCCAGCAGCGAGCCGAACACTGAAGCTTTCTTT. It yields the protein CASSEPNTEAFF.

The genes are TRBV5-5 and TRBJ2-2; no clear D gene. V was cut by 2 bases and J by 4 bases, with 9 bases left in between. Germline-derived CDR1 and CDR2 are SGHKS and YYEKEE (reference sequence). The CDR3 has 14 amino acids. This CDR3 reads CASSLIWGTGELFF. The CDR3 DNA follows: TGTGCCAGCAGCTTAATTTGGGGCACCGGGGAGCTGTTTTTT.